Shown below are 20 T cell receptor beta chains from a single sample sequenced in a study of T cell changes during pregnancy in multiple sclerosis. Clones were read by immunoSEQ multiplex PCR, and TCRdb kept only the in-frame ones, dropping some. This table has tens of thousands of clones, about 91% appearing once. The sequencing used CD4+ T cells from peripheral blood mononuclear cells, collected in the third trimester of pregnancy. These receptors all stem from a female donor with multiple sclerosis, enrolled in a pregnancy study.

The chain employs TRBV6-5 and TRBJ1-1; 7 positions agree with TRBD1. Germline-derived CDR1 and CDR2 are MNHEY and SVGAGI. The trim removed 6 bases at V and 1 base at J, leaving 5 bases unmatched. This CDR3 is built from 14 residues. CDR3 protein: CASSRQGENTEAFF. CDR3 in DNA: TGTGCCAGCAGCCGACAGGGTGAGAACACTGAAGCTTTCTTT.

This sequence joins TRBV18 and TRBJ2-7; maybe TRBD1 (6 bases). Trimming left V 2 bases short and J 2 bases short, with 10 bases between. Per the germline V gene, CDR1 is KGHSH and CDR2 is LQKENI. The CDR3 has 14 amino acids. CDR3 sequence (DNA): TGTGCCAGCTCACCAACAGGGCTCCCCTACGAGCAGTACTTC. This sequence encodes CASSPTGLPYEQYF.

This clone was detected only once. This sequence joins TRBV30 and TRBJ2-2; weak D call: TRBD1 (6 bases). The V gene lost 0 bases and the J gene lost 13 bases, with 18 bases spanning the gap. Germline lookup yields CDR1 GTSNPN and CDR2 SVGIG (reference sequence). This CDR3 comprises 14 residues. CDR3 sequence reads: CAWSVPFEGVALFF. In DNA form, the CDR3 reads TGTGCCTGGAGTGTACCGTTTGAGGGGGTTGCGCTGTTTTTT.

The J gene is TRBJ2-3, the V gene TRBV5-1, with D hard to call. This CDR3 has 12 amino acids. CDR1 SGHRS and CDR2 YFSETQ come from the germline V gene. Trimming left V 4 bases short and J 0 bases short, with 3 bases between. This CDR3 is CASSTSTDTQYF. The CDR3 DNA reads TGCGCCAGCAGCACTAGCACAGATACGCAGTATTTT.

J is TRBJ2-1 and V is TRBV2; 7 bases are a match to TRBD2. Trimming removed 4 bases from V and 2 bases from J; junction bases left unmatched: 8. This CDR3 contains 16 residues. Germline CDR1 is SNHLY and CDR2 is FYNNEI. The CDR3 bases are TGTGCCAGCAGTGGTCCTAGCGGAGGGACCTACAATGAGCAGTTCTTC. It encodes CASSGPSGGTYNEQFF. The full variable domain, in which reference TRBV2 and TRBJ2-1 provide the parts outside the CDR3, is EPEVTQTPSHQVTQMGQEVILRCVPISNHLYFYWYRQILGQKVEFLVSFYNNEISEKSEIFDDQFSVERPDGSNFTLKIRSTKLEDSAMYFCASSGPSGGTYNEQFFGPGTRLTVL.

The V call is TRBV6-5, the J call TRBJ2-1; 10 positions agree with TRBD1. J gave up 5 bases and V 5 bases, and 3 bases lay outside the gene matches. The CDR3 runs 14 residues. CDR1 and CDR2 (germline): MNHEY, SVGAGI. CDR3 DNA: TGTGCCAGCAGTGGGGGACAGGGGAACAATGAGCAGTTCTTC. Its protein product is CASSGGQGNNEQFF.

CDR3 loop: CASSSGLAGGRYEQYF. The CDR3 DNA is TGTGCCAGCAGCTCGGGACTAGCGGGAGGGCGCTACGAGCAGTACTTC. The J gene is TRBJ2-7, the V gene TRBV7-6; 16 nucleotides line up with TRBD2. V lost 4 bases, J lost 3 bases, and 3 bases stayed unmatched. The CDR3 contains 16 residues. Germline V gene sequence: CDR1 SGHVS, CDR2 FNYEAQ.

The chain combines TRBV19 with TRBJ2-7; D perhaps matches TRBD2 (5 bases). Germline CDR1 and CDR2: LNHDA and SQIVND (reference sequence). Trimming shortened V by 0 bases and J by 0 bases, and 15 bases separated the two germline ends. The CDR3 covers 17 residues. The CDR3 loop reads CASSIESGGYSSYEQYF. CDR3 DNA: TGTGCCAGTAGTATAGAGAGCGGCGGTTACAGCTCCTACGAGCAGTACTTC.

The V gene is TRBV2, the J gene TRBJ1-2, with 8 positions matching TRBD1. V shed 6 bases, J shed 6 bases, and the junction held 9 bases outside the gene matches. The germline gives CDR1 SNHLY, CDR2 FYNNEI. The CDR3 totals 14 residues. In DNA form, the CDR3 reads TGTGCCAGCAGAGCCGGGACAGGATTGAATGGCTACACCTTC. Protein: CASRAGTGLNGYTF. Together with reference TRBV2 and TRBJ1-2, the CDR3 gives the full variable domain: EPEVTQTPSHQVTQMGQEVILRCVPISNHLYFYWYRQILGQKVEFLVSFYNNEISEKSEIFDDQFSVERPDGSNFTLKIRSTKLEDSAMYFCASRAGTGLNGYTFGSGTRLTVV.

This chain joins TRBV19 and TRBJ2-5; TRBD1 is a possible D gene (6 bases). Germline V gene lookup returns CDR1 LNHDA and CDR2 SQIVND (reference sequence). CDR3 length equals 14 residues. Trimming left V 6 bases short and J 5 bases short, with 16 bases between. The CDR3 DNA follows: TGTGCCAGTAGAATACAGGGTTCGGGCGAGACCCAGTACTTC. Protein sequence: CASRIQGSGETQYF.

This rearrangement joins TRBV28 to TRBJ2-2, with a tentative D call TRBD2 (6 bases). Germline V gives CDR1 MDHEN, CDR2 SYDVKM. V was trimmed by 5 bases and J by 7 bases, leaving 17 bases between them. The CDR3 loop spans 15 amino acids. The DNA of the CDR3 is TGTGCCAGCAGTCCAACCGGGACTCAGGGCGGGGAGCTGTTTTTT. Translation gives CASSPTGTQGGELFF.

The chain employs TRBV7-3 and TRBJ1-2, with a tentative D call TRBD1 (6 bases). The CDR3 runs 13 residues. Per the germline V gene, CDR1 is SGHTA and CDR2 is FQGTGA. V dropped 5 bases and J dropped 5 bases, with 12 bases sitting between them. For the CDR3, the DNA is TGTGCCAGCAGCCAGGGGCCAGGTTATGGCTACACCTTC. Translation: CASSQGPGYGYTF.

V and J are TRBV2 and TRBJ2-1; no definite D call. V was clipped by 0 bases and J by 0 bases, with 12 bases between them. The CDR3 contains 17 residues. CDR1 is SNHLY and CDR2 is FYNNEI in the germline V gene. CDR3 nucleotide sequence: TGTGCCAGCAGTGAAGCGCTATACCCGAGCTCCTACAATGAGCAGTTCTTC. Translation gives CASSEALYPSSYNEQFF.

This clone is a singleton in its sample. The sample has other DNA sequences that encode this CDR3 too. V is TRBV9 and J is TRBJ2-7; tentative D call: TRBD2 (7 bases). The germline CDR1 and CDR2 sequences are SGDLS and YYNGEE. The germline V and J ends were trimmed by 8 bases and 4 bases, with 25 bases remaining between them. The CDR3 length is 16 residues. The CDR3 here is CASSPHEGGGSYEQYF. CDR3 DNA: TGTGCCAGTAGCCCCCACGAGGGAGGGGGATCATACGAGCAGTACTTC.

The chain links TRBV27 to TRBJ1-6, with TRBD1 matching 9 bases. The ends lost 1 base at V and 7 bases at J; junction bases unmatched: 5. This CDR3 has 16 amino acids. CDR1 is MNHEY and CDR2 is SMNVEV in the germline V gene (reference sequence). This CDR3 is CASSLFFGTGNSPLHF. DNA for the CDR3: TGTGCCAGCAGTTTATTCTTCGGGACAGGGAATTCACCCCTCCACTTT.

The J gene is TRBJ1-1, the V gene TRBV12-5, with D perhaps matching TRBD1 (5 bases). This CDR3 is built from 12 residues. V gave up 3 bases and J gave up 5 bases, with 7 bases separating them. The germline gives CDR1 LGHNT, CDR2 FRNRAP. The CDR3 region is CASGLGETEAFF. CDR3 DNA: TGTGCTAGTGGTTTAGGGGAAACTGAAGCTTTCTTT.

The chain employs TRBV19 and TRBJ2-7; maybe TRBD1 (5 bases). This CDR3 is built from 13 residues. V lost 6 bases and J 1 base, leaving 10 bases between the germline ends. Germline V lookup: CDR1 LNHDA, CDR2 SQIVND (reference sequence). CDR3 sequence reads: CASSKDSSYEQYF. The CDR3 DNA follows: TGTGCCAGTAGCAAAGACAGTTCCTACGAGCAGTACTTC.

The gene calls are TRBV20-1 and TRBJ2-4; tentative D call: TRBD1 (5 bases). V lost 6 bases to trimming and J lost 15 bases, with 18 bases between them. The CDR3 totals 11 residues. Germline V gene data show CDR1 as DFQATT and CDR2 as SNEGSKA (reference sequence). CDR3 in DNA: TGCAGTGCGATGCTAGGGGCGCGATCGTACTTC. It encodes CSAMLGARSYF.

V usage is TRBV25-1 and J usage is TRBJ2-5; 8 bases match TRBD1. The length of the CDR3 is 15 residues. The germline V gene encodes CDR1 MGHDK and CDR2 SYGVNS. Losses at the gene ends were 1 base for V and 5 bases for J; bases not matched to a gene: 6. The CDR3 bases are TGTGCCAGCAGTGAATCGGACAGGGTATGGGAGACCCAGTACTTC. Protein sequence: CASSESDRVWETQYF.

The CDR3 loop reads CASSEARDREGDTQYF. The DNA of the CDR3 is TGTGCCAGCAGTGAAGCCCGGGACAGGGAGGGAGATACGCAGTATTTT. The rearrangement uses TRBV2 and TRBJ2-3, with TRBD1 identical over 9 bases. The V and J ends lost 0 bases and 5 bases, in that order; junction bases with no gene match: 6. Germline loops: CDR1 SNHLY, CDR2 FYNNEI. The CDR3 sequence is 16 residues long.